This T cell receptor beta chain emerged from a study of blood T cell repertoires in COVID-19. Study-level background: The United States, Italy and Spain supplied acute and convalescent COVID-19 samples. Nucleic acid was either cDNA or gDNA, and it came from T cells, B-cell-depleted T cells, or PBMCs.

V was shortened by 3 bases and J by 4 bases, with 15 bases between the two germline ends. Germline loops: CDR1 SGHNT, CDR2 YYREEE (reference sequence). The CDR3 has 15 residues. Original processing methods: Using reference gene primer amplification, nucleated cell counts were estimated. Profiling relied on immunoSEQ multiplex PCR, and the TCRdb table lists in-frame clones only, not all of them. V and J calls and clone size come straight from that table; D and trimming were deduced from the DNA. Of 40,000 to 60,000 clones in the sample, around 87% were seen once. Sequencing used peripheral blood. The receptor was isolated from a man in his forties with active COVID-19. The rearrangement uses TRBV5-4 and TRBJ2-3; D possibly corresponds to TRBD1 (5 bases). The CDR3 reads CASSSTGQVADTQYF. The CDR3 DNA is TGTGCCAGCAGCTCAACAGGCCAAGTGGCAGATACGCAGTATTTT.